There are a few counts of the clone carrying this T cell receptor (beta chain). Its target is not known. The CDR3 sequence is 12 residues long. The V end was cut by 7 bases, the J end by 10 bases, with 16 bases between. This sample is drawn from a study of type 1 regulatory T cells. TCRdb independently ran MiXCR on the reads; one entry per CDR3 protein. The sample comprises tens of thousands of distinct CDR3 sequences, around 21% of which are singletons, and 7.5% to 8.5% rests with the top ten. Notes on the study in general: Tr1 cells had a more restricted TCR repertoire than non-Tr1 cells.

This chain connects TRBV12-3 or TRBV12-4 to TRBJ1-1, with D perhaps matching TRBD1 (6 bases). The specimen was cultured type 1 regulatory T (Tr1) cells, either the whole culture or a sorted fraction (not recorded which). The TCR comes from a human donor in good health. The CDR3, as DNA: TGTGCCAGCACCACACAGGGCGGACGAGCTTTCTTT. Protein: CASTTQGGRAFF.